This T cell receptor (beta chain) is drawn from a study of blood T cell repertoires in COVID-19. The CDR3 has 17 residues. CDR1 is SGHVS and CDR2 is FNYEAQ in the germline V gene. V was clipped by 0 bases and J by 7 bases; unmatched bases: 6. Libraries were prepared by immunoSEQ multiplex PCR; TCRdb keeps only in-frame clonotypes and omits some of them. The data contain roughly 80,000 clones, 86% of them singletons. The V call is TRBV7-6, the J call TRBJ2-1, with TRBD2 identical over 13 bases. The source of this sequence is a woman aged 60 to 75 with acute or convalescent COVID-19. The sequenced sample consisted of peripheral blood. Here the CDR3 reads CASSLAPLAGGVNEQFF. CDR3 coding DNA: TGTGCCAGCAGCTTAGCGCCACTAGCGGGAGGGGTAAATGAGCAGTTCTTC.